A selection of T cell receptor beta chains follows, all from one sample in a study of metastatic and nonmetastatic thyroid tumors. TCRdb reassembled clones from the PCR reads with MiXCR. The data hold 40,000 or so clones, with more than 45% observed a single time. Sequenced sample: tumor tissue. These receptors were taken from a male donor with papillary thyroid cancer or a benign thyroid nodule (not recorded which). Some clones in this sample may be carry-over from other donors' samples. The CDR3 runs from the conserved cysteine through the conserved F or W. Each record gives: J gene, V gene, D gene, clone size, CDR3 protein, CDR3 DNA. D genes are given only for firm matches. For some rows the clone size is stated as once, few or many, or as a class when expanded; others skip it.

TRBJ2-5 | TRBV3-1 | TRBD2 | NA | CASSQVGTSAEQETQYF | TGTGCCAGCAGCCAAGTGGGGACTAGCGCAGAACAAGAGACCCAGTACTTC
TRBJ2-3 | TRBV5-6 | TRBD1 | medium-sized | CASSKDRGNTDTQYF | TGTGCCAGCAGCAAAGACAGGGGGAATACAGATACGCAGTATTTT
TRBJ1-1 | TRBV2 | NA | NA | CASRGLVMNTEAFF | TGTGCCAGCAGGGGACTGGTGATGAACACTGAAGCTTTCTTT
TRBJ1-5 | TRBV20-1 | NA | NA | CSAKRLFDQPQHF | TGCAGTGCTAAACGTCTGTTTGATCAGCCCCAGCATTTT
TRBJ2-7 | TRBV19 | NA | few | CASSIGSSYEQYF | TGTGCCAGTAGTATCGGGAGCTCCTACGAGCAGTACTTC
TRBJ1-1 | TRBV27 | NA | NA | CASGPLSTGNTEAFF | TGTGCCAGCGGACCCTTGTCGACGGGGAACACTGAAGCTTTCTTT
TRBJ2-6 | TRBV4-2 | TRBD1 | NA | CASSPRQGNLAGANVLTF | TGTGCCAGCAGCCCACGACAGGGGAATTTGGCTGGGGCCAACGTCCTGACTTTC
TRBJ2-3 | TRBV20-1 | NA | NA | CSARAWEDTQYF | TGCAGTGCTAGAGCCTGGGAGGATACGCAGTATTTT
TRBJ1-2 | TRBV6-1 | TRBD1 | few | CASSGGQGEIHGYTF | TGTGCCAGCAGCGGCGGACAGGGGGAAATACATGGCTACACCTTC
TRBJ1-1 | TRBV3-1 | TRBD1 | NA | CASSYGQGGEAFF | TGTGCCAGCAGTTATGGACAGGGAGGTGAAGCTTTCTTT
TRBJ2-6 | TRBV20-1 | NA | once | CSASDSRRGANVLTF | TGCAGTGCTAGCGACTCCCGGAGAGGGGCCAACGTCCTGACTTTC
TRBJ2-3 | TRBV6-4 | TRBD1 | medium-sized | CASSDGQGADTQYF | TGTGCCAGCAGTGACGGACAGGGGGCAGATACGCAGTATTTT
TRBJ2-2 | TRBV3-1 | NA | few | CASSQESHTGELFF | TGTGCCAGCAGCCAAGAATCGCACACCGGGGAGCTGTTTTTT
TRBJ2-3 | TRBV5-1 | TRBD1 | NA | CASSLAGTESDTQYF | TGCGCCAGCAGCTTGGCCGGGACAGAATCAGATACGCAGTATTTT
TRBJ2-5 | TRBV29-1 | NA | many | CSVVRVQETQYF | TGCAGCGTTGTCAGGGTGCAAGAGACCCAGTACTTC
TRBJ2-7 | TRBV28 | NA | few | CASTFGFEQYF | TGTGCCAGCACCTTTGGTTTCGAGCAGTACTTC
TRBJ1-1 | TRBV6-4 | TRBD1 | NA | CASSDSSGGAGEAFF | TGTGCCAGCAGTGACTCGTCAGGGGGCGCCGGGGAAGCTTTCTTT
TRBJ2-7 | TRBV7-2 | TRBD1 | NA | CASSQRTGGAGEQYF | TGTGCCAGCAGCCAGAGGACAGGGGGCGCGGGGGAGCAGTACTTC
TRBJ2-5 | TRBV5-4 | NA | NA | CASSLEMGRQETQYF | TGTGCCAGCAGCTTGGAAATGGGACGACAAGAGACCCAGTACTTC
TRBJ1-1 | TRBV4-2 | TRBD1 | NA | CASSQTDRDTEAFF | TGTGCCAGCAGCCAGACCGACAGGGACACTGAAGCTTTCTTT
TRBJ1-5 | TRBV2 | NA | few | CASSESSSNQPQHF | TGTGCCAGCAGTGAATCTAGTAGCAATCAGCCCCAGCATTTT
TRBJ1-1 | TRBV6-1 | NA | NA | CASSRDGSGTEAFF | TGTGCCAGCAGTCGAGACGGGAGTGGGACTGAAGCTTTCTTT
TRBJ2-3 | TRBV10-2 | TRBD1 | NA | CASSTDRVGTDTQYF | TGCGCCAGCAGCACCGACAGGGTAGGCACAGATACGCAGTATTTT
TRBJ1-1 | TRBV27 | NA | NA | CASSLGPNTEAFF | TGTGCCAGCAGTTTAGGACCGAACACTGAAGCTTTCTTT
TRBJ2-7 | TRBV20-1 | TRBD2 | NA | CSANPSGYEQYF | TGCAGTGCCAACCCTAGCGGCTACGAGCAGTACTTC
TRBJ2-7 | TRBV9 | TRBD1 | once | CASSAGQGIGYEQYF | TGTGCCAGCAGCGCCGGACAGGGGATTGGCTACGAGCAGTACTTC
TRBJ1-2 | TRBV4-1 | NA | NA | CASSQVGRNNYGYTF | TGCGCCAGCAGCCAAGTGGGGCGGAACAACTATGGCTACACCTTC
TRBJ1-1 | TRBV2 | TRBD1 | NA | CASNRATGRVPNTEAFF | TGTGCCAGCAATCGGGCGACAGGGAGGGTTCCGAACACTGAAGCTTTCTTT
TRBJ2-7 | TRBV18 | NA | once | CASSGTGFPYEQYF | TGTGCCAGCTCAGGTACAGGGTTCCCCTACGAGCAGTACTTC
TRBJ2-1 | TRBV18 | NA | NA | CASSSSWDEQFF | TGTGCCAGCTCATCTTCGTGGGATGAGCAGTTCTTC
TRBJ1-2 | TRBV27 | TRBD1 | NA | CASSLTTGGNGYTF | TGTGCCAGCAGTTTAACTACAGGGGGGAATGGCTACACCTTC
TRBJ1-2 | TRBV4-1 | NA | medium-sized | CASSEAGYNYGYTF | TGCGCCAGCAGCGAGGCTGGGTATAACTATGGCTACACCTTC
TRBJ2-2 | TRBV4-1 | NA | NA | CASSPLKGGELFF | TGCGCCAGCAGCCCTTTGAAAGGCGGGGAGCTGTTTTTT
TRBJ1-2 | TRBV11-2 | NA | NA | CASSLQSYGYTF | TGTGCCAGCAGCTTACAGAGCTATGGCTACACCTTC
TRBJ2-7 | TRBV7-9 | NA | NA | CASSLVGSEQYF | TGTGCCAGCAGCTTAGTGGGTAGCGAGCAGTACTTC
TRBJ2-3 | TRBV11-1 | NA | few | CASSPTGILHTQYF | TGTGCCAGCAGCCCTACAGGGATTCTACATACGCAGTATTTT
TRBJ1-6 | TRBV30 | TRBD1 | once | CAWSTFQGERSPLHF | TGTGCCTGGAGTACTTTTCAGGGGGAGCGTTCACCCCTCCACTTT
TRBJ2-7 | TRBV7-3 | NA | NA | CASSLQVSTGEQYF | TGTGCCAGCAGCTTACAGGTCTCCACTGGCGAGCAGTACTTC
TRBJ2-7 | TRBV6-2/TRBV6-3 | NA | NA | CASSYYYTAGKDEQYF | TGTGCCAGCAGTTACTATTATACCGCAGGGAAGGACGAGCAGTACTTC
TRBJ1-1 | TRBV5-1 | NA | NA | CASSRPNTGGNTEAFF | TGCGCCAGCAGCAGACCTAATACCGGGGGGAACACTGAAGCTTTCTTT
TRBJ2-7 | TRBV5-1 | TRBD2 | few | CASSYGTSGSGGPNEQYF | TGCGCCAGCAGCTACGGGACTAGCGGGAGTGGGGGTCCTAACGAGCAGTACTTC
TRBJ1-1 | TRBV5-6 | NA | NA | CASSLSVWGRGTEAFF | TGTGCCAGCAGCTTGTCGGTTTGGGGAAGAGGGACTGAAGCTTTCTTT
TRBJ2-2 | TRBV6-1 | NA | NA | CASRYRRQAAGELFF | TGTGCCAGCAGATACAGACGCCAAGCGGCCGGGGAGCTGTTTTTT
TRBJ2-7 | TRBV7-8 | TRBD2 | once | CASSHRTSGRAFGEQYF | TGTGCCAGCAGCCATCGGACTAGCGGGAGGGCCTTTGGCGAGCAGTACTTC
TRBJ1-1 | TRBV30 | NA | once | CAWRKGTTEAFF | TGTGCCTGGAGGAAGGGGACCACTGAAGCTTTCTTT
TRBJ1-5 | TRBV11-2 | NA | large | CASSQGSNQPQHF | TGTGCCAGCAGCCAGGGTAGCAATCAGCCCCAGCATTTT
TRBJ2-1 | TRBV19 | TRBD1 | few | CASSTLTGDEQFF | TGTGCCAGTAGTACCCTAACAGGGGATGAGCAGTTCTTC
TRBJ2-7 | TRBV20-1 | TRBD1 | NA | CSARALIGQGSYEQYF | TGCAGTGCTAGAGCTCTTATCGGACAGGGATCCTACGAGCAGTACTTC
TRBJ2-7 | TRBV20-1 | TRBD2 | few | CSARGFTSGRAGEQYF | TGCAGTGCTAGAGGGTTCACTAGCGGGAGGGCTGGCGAGCAGTACTTC
TRBJ2-5 | TRBV4-2 | TRBD2 | NA | CASSQDPPLAGRETQYF | TGTGCCAGCAGCCAAGATCCCCCGCTAGCGGGAAGGGAGACCCAGTACTTC
TRBJ2-7 | TRBV6-2/TRBV6-3 | NA | few | CASSYGVGFSYEQYF | TGTGCCAGCAGTTACGGGGTAGGCTTCTCCTACGAGCAGTACTTC
TRBJ2-1 | TRBV20-1 | NA | NA | CSARGFWVRGNEQFF | TGCAGTGCTAGAGGATTTTGGGTTCGGGGCAATGAGCAGTTCTTC
TRBJ1-6 | TRBV25-1 | NA | NA | CASSPRPGGIDSPLHF | TGTGCCAGCAGTCCACGGCCTGGGGGCATTGATTCACCCCTCCACTTT
TRBJ1-3 | TRBV9 | NA | NA | CASSARGDSSGNTIYF | TGTGCCAGCAGCGCCAGGGGTGACAGCTCTGGAAACACCATATATTTT
TRBJ1-1 | TRBV11-3 | NA | NA | CASSLDPQGKAFF | TGTGCCAGCAGCTTAGATCCCCAGGGGAAGGCTTTCTTT
TRBJ2-7 | TRBV19 | NA | many | CASSPGRHGEQYF | TGTGCCAGTAGCCCGGGACGCCACGGCGAGCAGTACTTC
TRBJ2-7 | TRBV20-1 | NA | once | CSASGQQNSYEQYF | TGCAGTGCTAGCGGACAGCAGAATTCCTACGAGCAGTACTTC